The 30 T cell receptor beta chains in this list originate from one sample, sequenced in a study of T cell clones after liver transplantation. Sequencing used immunoSEQ multiplex PCR; TCRdb keeps in-frame clones, though not all of them. The sample yields 25,000 to 35,000 clones, around 94% seen once. Here the sequenced sample was CD8+ T cells from blood, taken 12 months after liver transplant. These receptors were taken from a human patient who received a liver transplant. Some T cells may be supplied by the graft donor.

With respect to this clone: The sample contains more than one DNA sequence encoding this CDR3. This chain uses TRBV7-8 with TRBJ2-1, with D uncertain. CDR1 is SGHVS, CDR2 FQNEAQ, per germline. With 2 bases removed from V and 6 bases from J, the gap between germline ends came to 5 bases. The CDR3 length is 12 residues. The CDR3 protein is CASSLSGNEQFF. As DNA, the CDR3 is TGTGCCAGCAGCTTATCTGGCAATGAGCAGTTCTTC.

V is TRBV4-3 and J is TRBJ2-7; no firm D call. There are 13 residues in the CDR3. V shed 1 base and J shed 3 bases, with 7 bases lying between them. Germline assignment: CDR1 LGHNA and CDR2 YSLEER. CDR3 sequence reads: CASSQGLHYEQYF. As DNA, the CDR3 is TGCGCCAGCAGCCAAGGCCTTCACTACGAGCAGTACTTC.

V gene TRBV2 combines with J gene TRBJ2-7; TRBD1 matches 9 bases. Germline V gene lookup returns CDR1 SNHLY and CDR2 FYNNEI. CDR3 size: 17 residues. V lost 4 bases, J lost 3 bases, and 13 bases stayed unmatched. The CDR3 loop is CASSGPGTGWSIYEQYF. For the CDR3, the DNA is TGTGCCAGCAGTGGACCCGGGACAGGGTGGTCAATCTACGAGCAGTACTTC.

This chain uses TRBV5-1 with TRBJ2-5, with D perhaps TRBD1 or TRBD2 (5 bases each). V lost 0 bases and J 5 bases, leaving 11 bases between the germline ends. Germline CDR1 SGHRS, CDR2 YFSETQ. There are 14 residues in the CDR3. CDR3 protein: CASSLAVGVETQYF. CDR3 coding DNA: TGCGCCAGCAGCTTGGCCGTGGGGGTGGAGACCCAGTACTTC.

J is TRBJ2-7 and V is TRBV7-2; TRBD1 agrees at 9 bases. The CDR3 is made up of 16 amino acids. Looked up from germline, CDR1 is SGHTA and CDR2 is FQGNSA. The V and J ends lost 5 bases and 6 bases, in that order; junction bases with no gene match: 14. CDR3 coding DNA: TGTGCCAGCAGCGCCCGGGACCGGGACAGGGCCGGCGAGCAGTACTTC. Protein sequence: CASSARDRDRAGEQYF.

The chain is built from TRBV4-3 and TRBJ2-5; D is perhaps TRBD2 (7 bases). Germline V gene sequence: CDR1 LGHNA, CDR2 YSLEER. With 3 bases removed from V and 5 bases from J, the gap between germline ends came to 10 bases. This CDR3 spans 13 amino acids. CDR3 nucleotides: TGCGCCAGCAGCCAGGGGGGGGCGGAGACCCAGTACTTC. It codes for CASSQGGAETQYF.

The gene calls are TRBV4-1 and TRBJ2-3; D not certain. V lost 0 bases and J lost 9, with 13 bases in between. The germline V gene has CDR1 MGHRA and CDR2 YSYEKL. The CDR3 has 14 amino acids. The CDR3 DNA follows: TGCGCCAGCAGCCAAGATAACGGGCCGTCCACGCAGTATTTT. It codes for CASSQDNGPSTQYF.

The CDR3 nucleotides are TGTGCCAGCAGCAAATACTACCATCTAGCGGGAGGGATAAATGAGCAGTTCTTC. Encoded protein: CASSKYYHLAGGINEQFF. The chain uses TRBV21-1 and TRBJ2-1; the table's D call, TRBD2, has no DNA check behind it. TRBV21-1 is deemed a pseudogene. This CDR3 region has 18 residues.

This chain uses TRBV6-6 with TRBJ1-1; TRBD1 might be the D (6 bases). Trimming left V 0 bases short and J 6 bases short, with 8 bases between. Per germline, CDR1 MNHNY and CDR2 SVGAGI (reference sequence). The CDR3 is made up of 13 amino acids. The CDR3 DNA follows: TGTGCCAGCAGTTACTCGCCAGGGGCTGAAGCTTTCTTT. Translated, it gives CASSYSPGAEAFF.

This clone has a single count. The CDR3 DNA sequence: TGTGCCAGCAGTTCGGGACTAGCGGGAGCCTCCTACAATGAGCAGTTCTTC. Its protein product is CASSSGLAGASYNEQFF. The rearrangement links TRBV28 to TRBJ2-1; the match to TRBD2 covers 14 bases. The CDR3 runs to 17 residues. The V and J ends lost 4 bases and 0 bases, in that order; junction bases with no gene match: 2. CDR1 is MDHEN and CDR2 is SYDVKM in the germline V gene.

The gene calls are TRBV6-5 and TRBJ1-1, with 7 positions matching TRBD1. The CDR3 has 13 residues. The germline V gene has CDR1 MNHEY and CDR2 SVGAGI. J lost 1 base, V lost 6 bases, and 2 bases had no gene match. The CDR3 coding sequence is TGTGCCAGCAGGACAGGGCCGAACACTGAAGCTTTCTTT. It specifies CASRTGPNTEAFF.

This rearrangement joins TRBV28 to TRBJ2-7; D gene ambiguous. Germline lookup yields CDR1 MDHEN and CDR2 SYDVKM. V was trimmed by 4 bases and J by 3 bases, leaving 13 bases between them. The CDR3 spans 14 residues. In nucleotides, the CDR3 is TGTGCCAGCAGTTCCGGGCAAGCTTTCTACGAGCAGTACTTC. It yields the protein CASSSGQAFYEQYF.

The J gene is TRBJ2-3, the V gene TRBV7-8; the D is unclear. Germline V CDR1 and CDR2: SGHVS, FQNEAQ. Trimming removed 6 bases at V and 4 bases at J, with 20 bases between. The CDR3 runs 16 residues. This CDR3 reads CASRPPEFRLADTQYF. The CDR3 DNA is TGTGCCAGCAGGCCCCCCGAATTTCGGCTGGCAGATACGCAGTATTTT.

This chain joins TRBV5-4 and TRBJ2-1; D uncertain. The CDR3 covers 15 residues. Trimming pared 4 bases from V and 6 bases from J, leaving 17 bases between. Germline assignment: CDR1 SGHNT and CDR2 YYREEE (reference sequence). The CDR3 loop reads CASSVEVIGVNEQFF. In nucleotides, the CDR3 is TGTGCCAGCAGCGTCGAGGTAATTGGCGTCAATGAGCAGTTCTTC.

The V gene is TRBV27, the J gene TRBJ2-7, with 7 bases matching TRBD2. The CDR3 runs 16 residues. Unmatched junction bases numbered 15, after V lost 7 bases and J lost 3 bases. The germline gives CDR1 MNHEY, CDR2 SMNVEV (reference sequence). CDR3 coding DNA: TGTGCCAGCAATCCAGGCGGGGGTAGCGGGCGCTACGAGCAGTACTTC. Protein sequence: CASNPGGGSGRYEQYF.

The chain combines TRBV2 with TRBJ2-1; 8 bases are shared with TRBD2. Germline V CDR1 and CDR2: SNHLY, FYNNEI. V lost 3 bases, J lost 6 bases, and 4 bases stayed unmatched. The CDR3 is made up of 14 amino acids. DNA of the CDR3: TGTGCCAGCAGTGACACCGGGAGGGGCAATGAGCAGTTCTTC. This translates into CASSDTGRGNEQFF.

The table lists this clone with a count of one. The chain combines TRBV9 with TRBJ2-6, with a tentative D call TRBD2 (5 bases). Germline V gives CDR1 SGDLS, CDR2 YYNGEE. The CDR3 is 16 amino acids. V was pared by 4 bases and J by 0 bases, with 11 bases between. CDR3 residues: CASSSGGHSGANVLTF. The CDR3 DNA is TGTGCCAGCAGCTCTGGCGGGCACTCTGGGGCCAACGTCCTGACTTTC.

The rearrangement uses TRBV4-3 and TRBJ2-1, with D unclear. Germline V gene lookup returns CDR1 LGHNA and CDR2 YSLEER. This CDR3 is 15 amino acids long. V was clipped by 0 bases and J by 4 bases, with 10 bases between them. The CDR3 loop reads CASSQDPGRYNEQFF. Written as DNA, the CDR3 is TGCGCCAGCAGCCAAGACCCCGGACGGTACAATGAGCAGTTCTTC.

V gene TRBV28 combines with J gene TRBJ1-1; TRBD1 might be the D (6 bases). The germline V gene encodes CDR1 MDHEN and CDR2 SYDVKM. V dropped 6 bases and J dropped 0 bases, with 14 bases sitting between them. The CDR3 totals 15 residues. CDR3 in DNA: TGTGCCAGCAGCCCTACGGGACAAATGAACACTGAAGCTTTCTTT. It is translated as CASSPTGQMNTEAFF.

This clone was counted a single time. The chain couples TRBV5-8 to TRBJ2-3, with D possibly being TRBD1 (5 bases). There are 16 residues in the CDR3. V lost 4 bases to trimming and J lost 1 base, with 16 bases between them. Germline values: CDR1 SGHTS, CDR2 YDEGEE. The CDR3 DNA follows: TGTGCCAGCAGCACCGGACACGTTATAGGCACAGATACGCAGTATTTT. This gives the protein CASSTGHVIGTDTQYF.

V gene TRBV7-9 combines with J gene TRBJ2-3; unclear D gene. V shed 4 bases and J shed 7 bases, with 15 bases lying between them. The CDR3 contains 14 residues. CDR1 is SEHNR, CDR2 FQNEAQ, per germline (reference sequence). The CDR3 loop reads CASSSDFGGHTQYF. The CDR3 nucleotides read TGTGCCAGCAGCTCCGACTTCGGTGGGCATACGCAGTATTTT.

The chain recombines TRBV4-1 with TRBJ2-7, with 8 bases identical to TRBD1. This CDR3 region has 16 residues. Unmatched junction bases numbered 4, after V lost 0 bases and J lost 0 bases. Germline CDR1 reads MGHRA; CDR2 reads YSYEKL. The CDR3 is CASSQDRGTGSYEQYF. The CDR3 DNA reads as TGCGCCAGCAGCCAAGATCGGGGGACAGGCTCCTACGAGCAGTACTTC.

V and J are TRBV6-4 and TRBJ1-5; D is unresolved. Germline V gene sequence: CDR1 MRHNA, CDR2 SNTAGT. This CDR3 contains 13 residues. Trimming cost V 3 bases and J 0 bases, with 3 bases left between them. The CDR3, as DNA: TGTGCCAGCAGTGAACATAGCAATCAGCCCCAGCATTTT. Translating it yields CASSEHSNQPQHF.

This chain links TRBV7-6 with TRBJ2-7; D unresolved. Deletions cut 4 bases from V and 7 bases from J, with 11 bases between. This CDR3 is 12 amino acids long. Germline-derived CDR1 and CDR2 are SGHVS and FNYEAQ. The CDR3 DNA reads TGTGCCAGCAGCTACACCTTTCAGGAGCAGTACTTC. It is translated as CASSYTFQEQYF.

V gene TRBV6-5 combines with J gene TRBJ2-1; perhaps TRBD1 as D (6 bases). Deletions cut 2 bases from V and 3 bases from J, with 8 bases between. The CDR3 loop spans 14 amino acids. Germline V gene lookup returns CDR1 MNHEY and CDR2 SVGAGI. CDR3 region: CASSYGGYYNEQFF. In DNA, the CDR3 is TGTGCCAGCAGTTACGGGGGCTACTACAATGAGCAGTTCTTC.

The chain combines TRBV6-5 with TRBJ1-1; TRBD1 agrees at 8 bases. Trimming removed 4 bases from V and 2 bases from J; junction bases left unmatched: 3. Germline V CDR1 and CDR2: MNHEY, SVGAGI. The CDR3 is made up of 14 amino acids. CDR3 DNA: TGTGCCAGCAGTTCCGGACAGGGAAACACTGAAGCTTTCTTT. Amino acid sequence: CASSSGQGNTEAFF.

The V gene is TRBV4-3, the J gene TRBJ2-7; TRBD1 matches 10 bases. Germline V gene data show CDR1 as LGHNA and CDR2 as YSLEER. The V segment lost 1 base and the J segment 3 bases; nucleotides outside the gene matches: 3. CDR3 size: 15 residues. CDR3 in amino acids: CASSQGRDRGYEQYF. The CDR3 DNA sequence: TGCGCCAGCAGCCAAGGCCGGGACAGGGGCTACGAGCAGTACTTC.

The chain links TRBV2 to TRBJ1-4, with 8 nucleotides matching TRBD1. This CDR3 region has 16 residues. With V trimmed by 6 bases and J by 4 bases, 10 bases remained unmatched. Germline V gene lookup returns CDR1 SNHLY and CDR2 FYNNEI. The CDR3 reads CASRIGTGVLNEKLFF. The CDR3 DNA follows: TGTGCCAGCAGAATCGGGACAGGCGTTCTTAATGAAAAACTGTTTTTT.

This clone appeared once. In nucleotides, the CDR3 is TGTGCCAGCAGTTTATCTAGCGGGAGGTCGTACGAGCAGTACTTC. Protein sequence: CASSLSSGRSYEQYF. The chain combines TRBV28 with TRBJ2-7; 11 positions match TRBD2. The CDR3 has 15 residues. CDR1 and CDR2 from the germline V gene are MDHEN and SYDVKM. Trimming at V came to 1 base and at J to 4 bases, leaving 3 bases not matched to a gene. The full variable domain, rest sourced from reference TRBV28 and TRBJ2-7, is DVKVTQSSRYLVKRTGEKVFLECVQDMDHENMFWYRQDPGLGLRLIYFSYDVKMKEKGDIPEGYSVSREKKERFSLILESASTNQTSMYLCASSLSSGRSYEQYFGPGTRLTVT.

The rearrangement joins TRBV7-9 to TRBJ2-1; 10 bases match TRBD2. CDR3 size: 14 residues. The trim removed 3 bases at V and 5 bases at J, leaving 1 base unmatched. Germline V gene data show CDR1 as SEHNR and CDR2 as FQNEAQ (reference sequence). The CDR3 DNA is TGTGCCAGCAGCTTCAGCGGGGGGGACAATGAGCAGTTCTTC. Residues: CASSFSGGDNEQFF.